The T cell receptor (beta chain) described here comes from a study of blood T cell repertoires in COVID-19. In the study overall: The origin of the acute and convalescent COVID-19 samples was the United States, Italy and Spain. T cells, B-cell-depleted T cells, or PBMCs supplied cDNA or gDNA.

Study processing details: How many nucleated cells were present was estimated from reference gene primer amplification. Measured with immunoSEQ multiplex PCR; TCRdb has only the in-frame clones, and not every one. D and trimming were read from the DNA, whereas the V and J calls and clone size are those reported in that table. The table records 150,000 to 200,000 clones, approximately 74% of them present only once. The CDR3 contains 17 residues. The junction had 7 bases not matched to a gene; V was cut back by 0 bases and J by 4 bases. CDR1 and CDR2 (germline): SGHTS, YDEGEE. The source material was peripheral blood. The clonotype comes from an elderly woman with acute or convalescent COVID-19. The chain uses TRBV5-8 and TRBJ2-1, with TRBD2 identical over 10 bases. The CDR3 region is CASSLAKTSGPYNEQFF. CDR3 nucleotide sequence: TGTGCCAGCAGCTTGGCCAAGACTAGCGGGCCTTACAATGAGCAGTTCTTC.